The text below deals with one TCR beta chain. Assay used: immunoSEQ multiplex PCR; TCRdb lists only in-frame clones, some missing. The repertoire holds roughly 390,000 clones, with 87% as singletons. After removal of 2 bases from V and 4 bases from J, the junction contained 3 bases not matched to a gene. The V gene's germline CDR1 is MNHNS and CDR2 SASEGT. The CDR3 has 14 amino acids. The entry originates in a study of blood T cell repertoires in COVID-19. Study-wide context: T cells, B-cell-depleted T cells, or PBMCs supplied cDNA or gDNA.

The sequence was collected from a woman in her twenties or thirties with COVID-19, enrolled during active disease. The chain combines TRBV6-1 with TRBJ2-7, with 9 bases matching TRBD2. The sequencing sample was made of peripheral blood. The CDR3 loop is CASSEYSGSYEQYF. CDR3 nucleotide sequence: TGTGCCAGCAGTGAATATAGCGGGAGTTACGAGCAGTACTTC.